The next 2 T cell receptor beta chains were all read from a single sample in a study of shared clonotypes between healthy human individuals. Terminally differentiated effector memory CD45RA+ cells were left out of the naive CD8 fraction, which was CD45RO-negative and positively selected for CCR7. Profiled with immunoSEQ multiplex PCR; TCRdb holds only in-frame clones, not every one. The table lists 2 million to 2.5 million clones, more than 85% of them singletons. The sequencing sample was made of naive CD8+ T cells from PBMCs. The receptor source for this set is a man in his late teens or twenties in good health. Some clones in this sample may be carry-over from other donors' samples.

The genes are TRBV9 and TRBJ2-1, with 8 bases that match TRBD1. The CDR3 sequence is 15 residues long. Losses at the gene ends were 3 bases for V and 7 bases for J; bases not matched to a gene: 9. Per germline, CDR1 SGDLS and CDR2 YYNGEE. The CDR3 is CASSDEGQAFNEQFF. In DNA, the CDR3 is TGTGCCAGCAGCGATGAGGGACAGGCCTTTAATGAGCAGTTCTTC.

Details on this clone: This sample also contains other DNA sequences that code for the same CDR3. The rearrangement joins TRBV7-9 to TRBJ2-1; D remains ambiguous. V was pared by 4 bases and J by 3 bases, with 7 bases between. The CDR3 contains 13 residues. The germline V gene has CDR1 SEHNR and CDR2 FQNEAQ (reference sequence). The CDR3 nucleotides are TGTGCCAGCAGCTCCGACGGCTACAATGAGCAGTTCTTC. Translation gives CASSSDGYNEQFF.